This paragraph covers one T cell receptor (beta chain) sequence. Its antigen is not identified. The authors carried out high-throughput sequencing of TCR beta. They applied it to CD8+ and CD4+ T cells obtained from blood. TEMRA cells were enriched by FACS, and CD4+ and CD8+ T cells were negatively isolated. The data originate from a study of CD8 T cells in Susac syndrome. Study-wide points: Expansion of clones was not seen in the CD4+ T cell repertoires of Susac syndrome.

It was with random hexamers that roughly 0.45 to 1 ug RNA was reverse transcribed. From the immunoSEQ multiplex PCR reads, TCRdb called clonotypes with MiXCR, one entry per CDR3 protein. The data contain under 200,000 distinct CDR3 sequences, 85% to 95% of them seen just once; the ten biggest clones take up roughly 0.12%. The CDR3 has 17 amino acids. V was pared by 0 bases and J by 3 bases, with 17 bases between. Looked up from germline, CDR1 is DFQATT and CDR2 is SNEGSKA (reference sequence). Material for sequencing was CD4+ T cells from PBMCs. The chain joins TRBV20-1 to TRBJ2-2; D remains unclear. The clonotype was recovered from a human donor with Susac syndrome. The DNA for the CDR3 is TGCAGTGCTAGAGATGGACGACTTCCAATTTACACCGGGGAGCTGTTTTTT. This gives the protein CSARDGRLPIYTGELFF.